The present TCR beta chain was sequenced within a study of cytomegalovirus exposure and HLA in healthy donors. Note on this clone: Antigen: not known.

A multiplex PCR was run with 60 Vbeta primers and 13 Jbeta primers. Clones were sequenced by immunoSEQ multiplex PCR, and TCRdb holds only the in-frame ones, with some missing. The table shows about 180,000 clones, with 75% to 85% occurring only once. Germline CDR1 and CDR2: SGDLS and YYNGEE. The CDR3 loop spans 14 amino acids. Trimming at V came to 3 bases and at J to 8 bases, leaving 5 bases not matched to a gene. Overall study findings and caveats: Sequencing probably produced one cluster of sequence variants that were highly shared. Despite most TCR sequences being rare, some public TCRs occurred in many donors.

The chain carries TRBV9 and TRBJ1-2; 12 positions match TRBD1. This clonotype was sampled from a girl between 2 and 10 years old in good health and CMV-seropositive. Sequencing was done on a sample of PBMCs. DNA for the CDR3: TGTGCCAGCAGCGAGGGACAGGGGGCGCGAGGCTACACCTTC. Translated: CASSEGQGARGYTF.